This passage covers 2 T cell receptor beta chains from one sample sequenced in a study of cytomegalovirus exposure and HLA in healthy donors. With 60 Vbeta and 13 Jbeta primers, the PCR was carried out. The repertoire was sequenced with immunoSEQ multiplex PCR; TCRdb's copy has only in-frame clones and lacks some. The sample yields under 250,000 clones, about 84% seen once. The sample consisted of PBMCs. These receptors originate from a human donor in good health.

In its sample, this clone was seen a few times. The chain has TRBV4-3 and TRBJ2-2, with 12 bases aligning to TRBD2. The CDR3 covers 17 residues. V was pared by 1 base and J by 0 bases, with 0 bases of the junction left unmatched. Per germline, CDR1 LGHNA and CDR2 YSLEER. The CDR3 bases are TGCGCCAGCAGCCAAGGGACTAGCGGGGCGAACACCGGGGAGCTGTTTTTT. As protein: CASSQGTSGANTGELFF.

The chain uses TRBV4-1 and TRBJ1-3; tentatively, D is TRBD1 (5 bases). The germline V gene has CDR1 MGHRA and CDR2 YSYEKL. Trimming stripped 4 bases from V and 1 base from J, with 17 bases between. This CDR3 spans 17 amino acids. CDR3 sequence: CASSPDTGTWSGNTIYF. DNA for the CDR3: TGCGCCAGCAGCCCGGACACGGGGACTTGGTCTGGAAACACCATATATTTT.